This T cell receptor beta chain was recovered during a study of blood T cells in healthy people across ages. A second PCR of roughly 7 to 11 cycles used a sample-barcoded 5' primer and a J-beta primer mix. TCRdb redid the calling of the 5' RACE reads with MiXCR, one entry per CDR3 protein. The sample yields about 1.1 million distinct CDR3 sequences, roughly two fifths seen once. The CDR3 runs to 16 residues. Germline V gene sequence: CDR1 MNHEY, CDR2 SVGEGT. This rearrangement joins TRBV6-2 or TRBV6-3 to TRBJ2-1, with TRBD2 identical over 11 bases. With the DNA end fitting TRBJ2-7 better, the J assignment may be wrong. The sequence derives from a man aged 18 to 30 in good health. The sequencing sample was made of blood. The CDR3 coding sequence is TGTGCCAGCAGTTCAAGGGGACTAGCGGTATACAATGAGCAGTACTTC. It translates to CASSSRGLAVYNEQYF.